This T cell receptor beta chain was identified in a study of shared clonotypes between healthy human individuals. Sorted-subset replicate PCR reactions were performed with about 210 ng DNA, corresponding to tens of thousands of T cell genomes. Per the original methods: ImmunoSEQ yielded junction-only sequences lacking quality scores, so filtering differed. TCRdb's copy holds only in-frame clones and misses some; the assay was immunoSEQ multiplex PCR. From that table come the V and J calls and clone size; the DNA was used to work out D and trimming. The sample holds millions of clones, about 93% seen once. Study results and caveats: In this cohort, only blood was sampled, and tissue repertoires likely differ. Naive CD4 clonotypes overlapped across several donors at approximately 5.5%.

This clone was detected only a few times. The antigen is not known. Only CD45RO-negative cells positively selected for CCR7 counted as naive CD8 cells, so terminally differentiated effector memory CD45RA+ cells were excluded. CDR1 is LNHDA and CDR2 is SQIVND in the germline V gene (reference sequence). V shed 3 bases and J shed 4 bases, with 15 bases lying between them. The CDR3 is 15 residues long. The specimen was naive CD8+ T cells from PBMCs. V usage is TRBV19 and J usage is TRBJ1-1; D unresolved. The source of this sequence is a young man in good health. Some clones in this sample may be carry-over from other donors' samples. CDR3 DNA sequence: TGTGCCAGTAGTATCGGCCCGGGATTTGCCACTGAAGCTTTCTTT. Its translation: CASSIGPGFATEAFF.